This TCR beta chain was observed in a study of cytomegalovirus exposure and HLA in healthy donors. This CDR3 comprises 15 residues. Germline CDR1 SGDLS, CDR2 YYNGEE. V was trimmed by 3 bases and J by 3 bases, leaving 16 bases between them. Whole-study results and caveats: The authors later linked a missense DCLRE1C variant to TCR beta V- and J-gene trimming. The study flagged roughly 150 TCR beta chains as cytomegalovirus-associated.

Regarding this clone: Its antigen is currently unknown.

The PCR made use of 60 Vbeta and 13 Jbeta primers. Original handling: Roughly 10 million shared chains were among around 80 million unique TCR beta chains counted in a later analysis. Repertoires were generated with immunoSEQ multiplex PCR, while TCRdb's copy carries only in-frame clones and drops some. V and J calls and clone size are given by that table; D and trimming were obtained from the DNA. The repertoire holds 100,000 or so clones, with more than 60% as singletons. This rearrangement joins TRBV9 to TRBJ2-7, with TRBD1 as a possible D gene (8 bases). Source material: PBMCs. The TCR originated in a female donor in good health and CMV-seronegative. The CDR3 loop is CASSGGQGGIYEQYF. Here the CDR3 DNA reads TGTGCCAGCAGCGGAGGACAGGGAGGGATCTACGAGCAGTACTTC. Based on the CDR3 plus reference TRBV9 and TRBJ2-7, the full variable domain is DSGVTQTPKHLITATGQRVTLRCSPRSGDLSVYWYQQSLDQGLQFLIQYYNGEERAKGNILERFSAQQFPDLHSELNLSSLELGDSALYFCASSGGQGGIYEQYFGPGTRLTVT.